The rows below give T cell receptor beta chains drawn from one sample of a study of T-cell memory formation after mild COVID-19. TCRdb ran MiXCR on the 5' RACE reads and lists one entry per CDR3 protein. The sample holds 410,000 or so distinct CDR3 sequences, 20% to 30% seen once. The specimen sequenced was PBMCs or a T cell subset sorted from them (not recorded which). The receptors shown here come from an adult woman who had mild COVID-19 (a few samples of this study predate the infection). Cell type and time point are not known. CDR3s include the opening cysteine and the closing phenylalanine or tryptophan. D genes are given only for firm matches. The size entry is marked missing in some rows and otherwise reads once, few, many or a size class.

TRBJ1-2,.,.,TRBV12-3/TRBV12-4,CASSLLGADRYGYTF,TGTGCCTCCAGCCTGCTTGGGGCAGACCGCTATGGCTACACCTTC
TRBJ1-6,.,.,TRBV3-1,CASSQEQDSPLHF,TGTGCCAGCAGCCAAGAGCAAGACTCACCCCTCCACTTT
TRBJ1-1,few,TRBD1,TRBV6-6,CASSYSGQGATEAFF,TGTGCCAGCAGTTACTCAGGACAGGGGGCAACTGAAGCTTTCTTT
TRBJ2-6,.,TRBD1,TRBV7-2,CASSLGYRGESPGANVLTF,TGTGCCAGCAGCTTAGGGTACAGGGGGGAGTCCCCTGGGGCCAACGTCCTGACTTTC
TRBJ1-4,.,TRBD1,TRBV12-3/TRBV12-4,CASRGRQGGKLFF,TGTGCCAGCAGGGGGAGACAGGGAGGAAAACTGTTTTTT
TRBJ1-5,.,TRBD1,TRBV27,CASSLGPGGEDQPQHF,TGTGCCAGCAGTTTGGGTCCAGGGGGTGAGGATCAGCCCCAGCATTTT
TRBJ2-3,.,TRBD2,TRBV7-8,CASSGPGLAATDTQYF,TGTGCCAGCAGCGGGCCGGGACTAGCGGCGACAGATACGCAGTATTTT
TRBJ2-5,.,TRBD2,TRBV13,CASSFVRELAGIQETQYF,TGTGCCAGCAGCTTCGTCCGGGAACTAGCGGGGATACAAGAGACCCAGTACTTC
TRBJ2-1,.,TRBD1,TRBV24-1,CATSDPDDRGNEQFF,TGTGCCACCAGTGACCCGGATGACAGGGGCAATGAGCAGTTCTTC
TRBJ1-1,.,TRBD1,TRBV5-1,CASRRGQPNTEAFF,TGCGCCAGCAGACGGGGACAGCCCAACACTGAAGCTTTCTTT
TRBJ2-2,.,.,TRBV19,CASLGSATGELFF,TGTGCCAGCCTCGGGTCAGCCACCGGGGAGCTGTTTTTT
TRBJ2-3,.,TRBD2,TRBV9,CASAGASGVTDTQYF,TGTGCCAGCGCCGGGGCTAGCGGGGTCACAGATACGCAGTATTTT
TRBJ2-6,few,.,TRBV30,CAWSGDSSGANVLTF,TGTGCCTGGAGTGGAGACAGCTCTGGGGCCAACGTCCTGACTTTC
TRBJ1-5,.,.,TRBV6-2/TRBV6-3,CASSPLKVQGNQPQHF,TGTGCCAGCAGTCCTTTGAAGGTCCAAGGTAATCAGCCCCAGCATTTT
TRBJ2-7,few,.,TRBV6-5,CASSYNPWGEQYF,TGTGCCAGCAGTTATAACCCCTGGGGGGAGCAGTACTTC